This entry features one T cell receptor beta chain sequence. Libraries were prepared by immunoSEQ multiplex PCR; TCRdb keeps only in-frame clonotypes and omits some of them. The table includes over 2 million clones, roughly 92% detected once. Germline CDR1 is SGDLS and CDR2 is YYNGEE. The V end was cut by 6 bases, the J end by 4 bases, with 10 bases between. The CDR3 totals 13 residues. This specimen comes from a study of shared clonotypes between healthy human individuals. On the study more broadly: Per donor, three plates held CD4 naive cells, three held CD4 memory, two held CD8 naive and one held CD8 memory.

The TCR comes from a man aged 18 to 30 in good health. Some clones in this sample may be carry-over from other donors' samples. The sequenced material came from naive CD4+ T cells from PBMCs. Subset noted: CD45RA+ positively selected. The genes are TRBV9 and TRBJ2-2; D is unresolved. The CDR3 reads CASNLGSTGELFF. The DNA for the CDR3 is TGTGCCAGCAACCTGGGGTCCACCGGGGAGCTGTTTTTT.